The 12 T cell receptor beta chains listed next were all sequenced from one sample in a study of blood T cell repertoires in COVID-19. TCRdb's table, derived via immunoSEQ multiplex PCR, lists solely in-frame clones and lacks some. In the table there are about 120,000 clones, about 91% of which are singletons. Input material: peripheral blood. The receptors were sampled from a woman aged 50 to 60 with active or convalescent COVID-19.

This clone turned up a few times. The gene calls are TRBV6-2 or TRBV6-3 and TRBJ2-4; 7 positions match TRBD2. Per germline, CDR1 MNHEY and CDR2 SVGEGT. The length of the CDR3 is 14 residues. The V gene end was trimmed by 2 bases and the J gene end by 10 bases; junction bases not matched to a gene: 8. The CDR3 loop is CASSYRQRGNIQYF. In DNA form, the CDR3 reads TGTGCCAGCAGTTACAGACAGCGGGGCAATATTCAGTACTTC.

The CDR3 loop reads CASRDRTTNTEAFF. The CDR3 DNA reads TGTGCCAGCAGGGACAGGACTACGAACACTGAAGCTTTCTTT. The J gene is TRBJ1-1, the V gene TRBV27; 7 positions match TRBD1. Germline V CDR1 and CDR2: MNHEY, SMNVEV (reference sequence). This CDR3 has 14 amino acids. With 6 bases clipped from V and 1 base from J, the junction kept 5 bases outside the gene matches.

V and J are TRBV5-1 and TRBJ2-7, with D possibly TRBD1 on 5 matching bases. This CDR3 has 15 residues. Germline CDR1 reads SGHRS; CDR2 reads YFSETQ. V was cut by 7 bases and J by 0 bases, with 17 bases left in between. The CDR3 is CASGPTGSFSYEQYF. The DNA of the CDR3 is TGCGCCAGCGGCCCAACAGGTTCCTTCTCCTACGAGCAGTACTTC. Supplemented by reference TRBV5-1 and TRBJ2-7, the full variable domain reads KAGVTQTPRYLIKTRGQQVTLSCSPISGHRSVSWYQQTPGQGLQFLFEYFSETQRNKGNFPGRFSGRQFSNSRSEMNVSTLELGDSALYLCASGPTGSFSYEQYFGPGTRLTVT.

The rearrangement uses TRBV5-1 and TRBJ1-2; D gene ambiguous. V lost 0 bases and J lost 0, with 9 bases in between. This CDR3 has 15 residues. The V gene's germline CDR1 is SGHRS and CDR2 YFSETQ. The CDR3 sequence: CASSLEPPTNYGYTF. The CDR3 nucleotides are TGCGCCAGCAGCTTGGAGCCGCCAACTAACTATGGCTACACCTTC.

The chain has TRBV6-6 and TRBJ2-5; 10 bases are a match to TRBD2. The CDR3 has 15 amino acids. V shed 7 bases and J 2 bases; nucleotides not matched to a gene: 7. From germline, CDR1 is MNHNY and CDR2 SVGAGI (reference sequence). Here the CDR3 DNA reads TGTGCCAGCATTGACGGGGGACTAGCGCAAGAGACCCAGTACTTC. Protein sequence: CASIDGGLAQETQYF.

The chain couples TRBV19 to TRBJ2-7; 7 nucleotides agree with TRBD1. The V segment lost 6 bases and the J segment 4 bases; nucleotides outside the gene matches: 12. The CDR3 has 15 amino acids. The germline gives CDR1 LNHDA, CDR2 SQIVND (reference sequence). This chain's CDR3 is CASSSIGQEPYEQYF. CDR3 in DNA: TGTGCCAGTAGCTCTATCGGACAGGAGCCTTACGAGCAGTACTTC. Based on the CDR3 plus reference TRBV19 and TRBJ2-7, the full variable domain is DGGITQSPKYLFRKEGQNVTLSCEQNLNHDAMYWYRQDPGQGLRLIYYSQIVNDFQKGDIAEGYSVSREKKESFPLTVTSAQKNPTAFYLCASSSIGQEPYEQYFGPGTRLTVT.

The chain uses TRBV5-6 and TRBJ2-3, with TRBD2 matching 8 bases. The V and J ends lost 3 bases and 1 base, in that order; junction bases with no gene match: 4. This CDR3 is 15 amino acids long. From germline, CDR1 is SGHDT and CDR2 YYEEEE. The CDR3 protein is CASSWETSGTDTQYF. The CDR3 DNA reads TGTGCCAGCAGCTGGGAGACTAGCGGCACAGATACGCAGTATTTT.

This chain uses TRBV2 with TRBJ2-5; D might be TRBD1 (5 bases). CDR3 length: 16 residues. Germline values: CDR1 SNHLY, CDR2 FYNNEI. V gave up 1 base and J gave up 2 bases, with 14 bases separating them. This CDR3 reads CASSEEGRGWQETQYF. The CDR3 DNA sequence: TGTGCCAGCAGTGAAGAGGGAAGGGGATGGCAAGAGACCCAGTACTTC.

V usage is TRBV12-3 or TRBV12-4 and J usage is TRBJ2-7; the match to TRBD2 covers 9 bases. Trimming removed 6 bases from V and 5 bases from J; junction bases left unmatched: 2. The CDR3 is 12 amino acids. The CDR3 is CASRGLADEQYF. The CDR3 coding sequence is TGTGCCAGCAGGGGACTAGCAGACGAGCAGTACTTC.

The chain recombines TRBV25-1 with TRBJ2-5, with D perhaps TRBD1 (5 bases). V was trimmed by 1 base and J by 1 base, leaving 10 bases between them. CDR1 and CDR2 (germline): MGHDK, SYGVNS. The CDR3 consists of 15 residues. CDR3 sequence (DNA): TGTGCCAGCAGTGAATCAGTAGGGGTCCAAGAGACCCAGTACTTC. Its translation is CASSESVGVQETQYF.

The V gene is TRBV4-1, the J gene TRBJ1-6; no firm D call. CDR3 length: 14 residues. V lost 1 base and J 7 bases, leaving 8 bases between the germline ends. CDR1 and CDR2 (germline): MGHRA, YSYEKL. Written as DNA, the CDR3 is TGCGCCAGCAGCCAAGGGCCCTCGAATTCACCCCTCCACTTT. This translates into CASSQGPSNSPLHF.

This chain joins TRBV2 and TRBJ2-3; 11 bases agree with TRBD2. V dropped 6 bases and J dropped 0; count of bases not matched to a gene: 14. The germline V gene encodes CDR1 SNHLY and CDR2 FYNNEI. This CDR3 comprises 19 residues. The CDR3 spells CASSRPGTSGLLSTDTQYF. The CDR3 DNA is TGTGCCAGCAGCCGCCCAGGGACTAGCGGATTACTGAGCACAGATACGCAGTATTTT.